The T cell receptor (beta chain) under discussion was sequenced for a study of blood T cell repertoires in COVID-19. Losses at the gene ends were 4 bases for V and 4 bases for J; bases not matched to a gene: 4. From germline, CDR1 is LGHDT and CDR2 YNNKEL (reference sequence). This CDR3 is built from 14 residues. Libraries were prepared by immunoSEQ multiplex PCR; TCRdb keeps only in-frame clonotypes and omits some of them. The profile shows roughly 140,000 clones, approximately 82% of them singletons. Sequenced input: peripheral blood. The chain links TRBV3-1 (or the pseudogene TRBV3-2) to TRBJ1-3; 7 nucleotides agree with TRBD1. This clonotype was obtained from a woman between 45 and 65 years old in a cohort sampled during active or convalescent COVID-19. CDR3 in amino acids: CASSRLGQGNTIYF. CDR3 sequence (DNA): TGTGCCAGCAGCCGACTGGGACAGGGAAACACCATATATTTT.